The T cell receptor (beta chain) under discussion was sequenced for a study of blood T cell repertoires in COVID-19. Study at large: The cDNA or gDNA used as material had been derived from T cells, B-cell-depleted T cells, or PBMCs.

Original processing notes: Cell counts per sample came from amplifying reference gene primers. TCRdb keeps only in-frame clones here, not all; method: immunoSEQ multiplex PCR. From that table come the V and J calls and clone size; the DNA was used to work out D and trimming. The sample consists of under 250,000 clones, 80% to 85% of them appearing once. The CDR3 totals 16 residues. V lost 0 bases and J lost 7; bases outside the gene matches: 3. Germline V gives CDR1 MNHNS, CDR2 SASEGT. Sequenced sample: peripheral blood. The receptor comes from a woman in her 30s who had recovered from COVID-19. V and J are TRBV6-1 and TRBJ2-2; 12 nucleotides match TRBD2. CDR3 amino acids: CASSEAASGRVGELFF. The DNA of the CDR3 is TGTGCCAGCAGTGAAGCGGCTAGCGGGAGGGTCGGGGAGCTGTTTTTT.